Below, 5 T cell receptor beta chains from the same sample are listed, as sequenced in a study of blood T cell repertoires in COVID-19 (dated by TCRdb to 2018 to 2020). The receptor library was made with the immunoSEQ multiplex PCR assay. Entries here come from immuneACCESS through TCRdb and include only in-frame sequences with V and J called. Some clones fail to appear in such tables; in the studies checked, an unresolved V gene covers under half of the shortfall, and the cause of the remainder is unknown. Across this sample there are over 150,000 clones, with 60% to 85% seen only once. The ten largest clones represent roughly 1.8% of the sample. The sequenced sample consisted of peripheral blood. The receptors were gathered from a man at least 80 years old with acute or convalescent COVID-19.

The genes are TRBV27 and TRBJ2-3; unclear D gene. The CDR3 runs 15 residues. Per germline, CDR1 MNHEY and CDR2 SMNVEV (reference sequence). Deletions cut 0 bases from V and 2 bases from J, with 9 bases between. CDR3: CASSLSGQNTDTQYF. Written as DNA, the CDR3 is TGTGCCAGCAGTTTATCGGGCCAAAACACAGATACGCAGTATTTT.

This clone was counted only a few times. The V gene is TRBV18, the J gene TRBJ1-5, with unresolved D. Germline CDR1 reads KGHSH; CDR2 reads LQKENI. The CDR3 has 15 residues. Deletions cut 2 bases from V and 5 bases from J, with 13 bases between. CDR3 amino acids: CASSPVPTTDQPQHF. The CDR3 DNA reads as TGTGCCAGCTCACCAGTCCCAACAACAGATCAGCCCCAGCATTTT.

This clone turned up a few times. The gene calls are TRBV6-6 and TRBJ1-5; D is unresolved. The V gene's germline CDR1 is MNHNY and CDR2 SVGAGI (reference sequence). Trimming took 2 bases from V and 1 from J, leaving 6 bases between them. CDR3 length equals 14 residues. CDR3 sequence reads: CASSYGGSNQPQHF. The CDR3 DNA sequence: TGTGCCAGCAGTTACGGAGGGAGCAATCAGCCCCAGCATTTT.

The chain links TRBV2 to TRBJ1-4, with 9 bases matching TRBD1. Germline V gene lookup returns CDR1 SNHLY and CDR2 FYNNEI. Trimming took 6 bases from V and 8 from J; bases not matched to a gene: 7. The CDR3 has 14 amino acids. CDR3 region: CASRAGTGTEKLFF. The CDR3 nucleotides are TGTGCCAGCAGGGCCGGGACAGGGACGGAAAAACTGTTTTTT.

The chain carries TRBV5-5 and TRBJ2-3; the match to TRBD2 covers 8 bases. CDR3 size: 15 residues. CDR1 and CDR2 (germline): SGHKS, YYEKEE (reference sequence). V dropped 3 bases and J dropped 2; count of bases not matched to a gene: 5. Written as DNA, the CDR3 is TGTGCCAGCAGCTCCCGGGGGGGGCTCACAGATACGCAGTATTTT. Encoded protein: CASSSRGGLTDTQYF. The variable domain in full, completed from reference TRBV5-5 and TRBJ2-3, reads DAGVTQSPTHLIKTRGQQVTLRCSPISGHKSVSWYQQVLGQGPQFIFQYYEKEERGRGNFPDRFSARQFPNYSSELNVNALLLGDSALYLCASSSRGGLTDTQYFGPGTRLTVL.